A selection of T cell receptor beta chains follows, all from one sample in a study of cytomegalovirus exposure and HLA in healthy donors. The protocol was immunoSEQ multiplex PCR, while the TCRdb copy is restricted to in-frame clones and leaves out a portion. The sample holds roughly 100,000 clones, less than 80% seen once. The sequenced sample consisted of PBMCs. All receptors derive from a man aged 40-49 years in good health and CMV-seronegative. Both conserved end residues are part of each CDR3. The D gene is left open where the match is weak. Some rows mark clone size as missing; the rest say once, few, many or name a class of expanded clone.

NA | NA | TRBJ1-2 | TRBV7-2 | CASRRGGAHGYTF | TGTGCCAGCAGACGGGGGGGGGCGCACGGCTACACCTTC
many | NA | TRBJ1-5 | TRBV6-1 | CASAQGFYQPQHF | TGTGCCAGCGCACAGGGCTTCTATCAGCCCCAGCATTTT
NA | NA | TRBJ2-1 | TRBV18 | CASSPGKTSNEQFF | TGTGCCAGCTCACCGGGTAAGACTTCCAATGAGCAGTTCTTC
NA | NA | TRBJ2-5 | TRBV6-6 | CASSYGGAEETQYF | TGTGCCAGCAGTTACGGGGGGGCAGAAGAGACCCAGTACTTC
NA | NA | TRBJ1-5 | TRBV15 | CATSRADQPQHF | TGTGCCACCAGCAGGGCAGATCAGCCCCAGCATTTT
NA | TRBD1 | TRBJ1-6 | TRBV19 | CASTPGTAVGNSPLHF | TGTGCCAGTACTCCCGGGACAGCAGTGGGTAATTCACCCCTCCACTTT
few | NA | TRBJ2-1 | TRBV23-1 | CASSQSWRREVDYNEQFF | TGCGCCAGCAGTCAATCCTGGAGGAGGGAAGTGGACTACAATGAGCAGTTCTTC
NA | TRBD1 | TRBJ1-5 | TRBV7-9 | CASSTGTGSNQPQHF | TGTGCCAGCAGCACCGGGACAGGGAGCAATCAGCCCCAGCATTTT
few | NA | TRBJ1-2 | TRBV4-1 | CASSQDLEGRGYTF | TGCGCCAGCAGCCAAGATCTGGAGGGTCGCGGCTACACCTTC
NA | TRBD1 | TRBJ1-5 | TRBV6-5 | CASSSGQGSNQPQHF | TGTGCCAGCAGCTCCGGACAGGGCAGCAATCAGCCCCAGCATTTT
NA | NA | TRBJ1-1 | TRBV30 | CAWTPDSEAFF | TGTGCCTGGACCCCAGACAGTGAAGCTTTCTTT
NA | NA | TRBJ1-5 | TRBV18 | CASSPPGGNQPQHF | TGTGCCAGCTCACCACCGGGCGGGAATCAGCCCCAGCATTTT
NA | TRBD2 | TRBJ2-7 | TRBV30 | CAWSAAGGLGEQYF | TGTGCCTGGAGTGCTGCGGGGGGCTTGGGGGAGCAGTACTTC
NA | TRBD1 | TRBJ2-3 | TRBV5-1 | CATAQGDRGTDTQYF | TGCGCCACAGCTCAGGGGGATAGGGGGACAGATACGCAGTATTTT